A selection of T cell receptor beta chains follows, all from one sample in a study of OX40 agonist ivuxolimab in advanced cancers. Repertoires were generated with immunoSEQ multiplex PCR, while TCRdb's copy carries only in-frame clones and drops some. The sample contains about 88,000 clones, about 87% of which appear only once. The specimen was CD4+ or CD8+ T cells sorted from blood, collected in a trial of the OX40 agonist ivuxolimab. The receptors here all came from an adult with an advanced solid tumor such as melanoma, head and neck, liver or kidney cancer. CDR3s leave out the opening cysteine and the closing phenylalanine or tryptophan. The order of the fields is V gene, CDR3 protein.

v_call: TRBV2; cdr3_aa: ASVNPGQGAGELF
v_call: TRBV5-1; cdr3_aa: ASSLTGALSNEKLF
v_call: TRBV7-2; cdr3_aa: ASSFAAGGVDTQY
v_call: TRBV2; cdr3_aa: ASSKTGTGNTQY
v_call: TRBV13; cdr3_aa: ASSRQGGRIGELF
v_call: TRBV7-8; cdr3_aa: ASSPGGVYGYT
v_call: TRBV19; cdr3_aa: ASSMRDYGYT
v_call: TRBV5-6; cdr3_aa: ASSLMGQGAAYEQY
v_call: TRBV11-2; cdr3_aa: ASSRGSGSSYNEQF
v_call: TRBV5-1; cdr3_aa: ASSLWTSGGNIDTQY
v_call: TRBV5-1; cdr3_aa: ASSLDPTSRGEQF
v_call: TRBV10-1; cdr3_aa: ASSDPGHYEQY
v_call: TRBV5-1; cdr3_aa: ASSLRQGNTEAF
v_call: TRBV2; cdr3_aa: ASSDSAGGMSNEQF
v_call: TRBV11-2; cdr3_aa: ASSLGGGSITQY
v_call: TRBV6-1; cdr3_aa: ASSEAFGTNYGYT
v_call: TRBV27; cdr3_aa: ASNNRVRPYNEQF
v_call: TRBV5-1; cdr3_aa: ASSLAGAPGTQY
v_call: TRBV6-5; cdr3_aa: ASSHGQVTYEQY
v_call: TRBV4-3; cdr3_aa: ASSQDQGAANEKLF
v_call: TRBV5-4; cdr3_aa: ASSLGSGIGELF
v_call: TRBV12-1; cdr3_aa: ASSPDSEGQDGSEQY
v_call: TRBV5-4; cdr3_aa: ASSSYRLDSHDEQY
v_call: TRBV5-1; cdr3_aa: ASSLRPGQKDNEQF
v_call: TRBV12-5; cdr3_aa: ASGPRGGYQETQY
v_call: TRBV19; cdr3_aa: ASSISLIKEQF
v_call: TRBV5-4; cdr3_aa: ASSLNTEAF
v_call: TRBV7-2; cdr3_aa: ASSLQRYTGELF
v_call: TRBV5-1; cdr3_aa: ASRPGLPSTDTQY
v_call: TRBV30; cdr3_aa: AWTGQNEKLF
v_call: TRBV12-5; cdr3_aa: ASGLGLGLAGPWGTGELF
v_call: TRBV19; cdr3_aa: ASSLMAVTGELF
v_call: TRBV6-5; cdr3_aa: ASSYGRGTEAF
v_call: TRBV5-1; cdr3_aa: ASSLGTSGRSNEQF
v_call: TRBV5-5; cdr3_aa: ASSLLSGLAYEQY
v_call: TRBV18; cdr3_aa: ASSLAQGSNQPQH
v_call: TRBV6-5; cdr3_aa: ASSLGWQGGETQY
v_call: TRBV7-2; cdr3_aa: ASRQTGARWVGTDTQY
v_call: TRBV6-5; cdr3_aa: ASMTQGNQPQH
v_call: TRBV4-1; cdr3_aa: ASGLAGGDNEQF
v_call: TRBV5-4; cdr3_aa: ASSLERGGGNTEAF
v_call: TRBV19; cdr3_aa: ASRVSGANVLT
v_call: TRBV6-5; cdr3_aa: ASSDRDRDSYT